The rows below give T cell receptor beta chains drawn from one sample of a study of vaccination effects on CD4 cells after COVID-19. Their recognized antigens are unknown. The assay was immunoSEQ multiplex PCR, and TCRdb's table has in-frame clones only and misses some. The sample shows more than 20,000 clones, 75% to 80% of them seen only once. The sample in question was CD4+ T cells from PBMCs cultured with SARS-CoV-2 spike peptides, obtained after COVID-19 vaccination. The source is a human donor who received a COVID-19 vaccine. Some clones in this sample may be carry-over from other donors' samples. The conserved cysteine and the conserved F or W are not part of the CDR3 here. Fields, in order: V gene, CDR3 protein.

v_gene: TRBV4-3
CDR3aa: ASSQEPGQGAFEQF

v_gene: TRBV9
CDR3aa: ASSVELGLETQY

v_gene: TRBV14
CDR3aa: ASSLPGTGNGYT

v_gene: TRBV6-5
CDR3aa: ASSSAGADGNTIY

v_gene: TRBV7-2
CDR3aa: ASSLVNLAGIYNEQF

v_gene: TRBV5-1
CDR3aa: ASSSWPRTSGRLSGELF

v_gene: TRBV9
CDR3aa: ASSRRDRGLDSPLH

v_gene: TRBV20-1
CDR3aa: SASRYNEQF

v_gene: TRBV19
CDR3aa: ASSIRDRGSLNEQF

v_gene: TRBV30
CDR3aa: AWSHVHGTQY

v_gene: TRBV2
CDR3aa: ASSDWGQGIQY

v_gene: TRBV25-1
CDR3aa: ASKPHSNTGELF

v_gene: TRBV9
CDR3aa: ASSVDREGDTQY

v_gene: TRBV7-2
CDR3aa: ASSARTGNGSPLH

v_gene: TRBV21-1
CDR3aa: ASSKSGTYPGELF

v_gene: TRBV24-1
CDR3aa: ATSAPTSGGARTGELF

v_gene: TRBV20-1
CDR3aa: SAINRDGYT

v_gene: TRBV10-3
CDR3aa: AISESSGGHYNEQF

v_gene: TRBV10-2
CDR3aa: ASRNDRASLGYT

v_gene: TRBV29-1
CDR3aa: SAKAGGTNTGELF

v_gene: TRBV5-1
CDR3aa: ASSFDPLEAGNTIY

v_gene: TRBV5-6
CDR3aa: ASSTGGQGGTEAF

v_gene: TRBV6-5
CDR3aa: ASSIGNTEAF

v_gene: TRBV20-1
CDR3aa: SASGREQF

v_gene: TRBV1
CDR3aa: TSSQDRRGGSYNEQF

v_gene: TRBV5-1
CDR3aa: ASSLGRQGLAKNIQY

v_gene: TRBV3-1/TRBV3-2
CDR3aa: ASSNGPALSYT

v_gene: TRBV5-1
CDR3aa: ASSWDGSTNEKLF

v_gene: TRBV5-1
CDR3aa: ASSPDGTSTDTQY

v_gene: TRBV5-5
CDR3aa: ASSSVGPLH

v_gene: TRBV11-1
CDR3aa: ASSLPPRNEQF

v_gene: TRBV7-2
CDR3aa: ASSLSTGQGNYGYT

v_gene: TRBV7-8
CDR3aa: ASSPGSRKEKLF

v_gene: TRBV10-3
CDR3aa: AISGGTGSNQPQH

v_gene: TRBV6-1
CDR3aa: ASSDGGANVLT

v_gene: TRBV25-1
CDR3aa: ASSDYRGANTGELF